A selection of T cell receptor beta chains follows, all from one sample in a study of monozygotic twins with inflammatory bowel disease. TCRdb re-called the 5' RACE reads and catalogs CDR3 proteins one per entry, DNA excluded. This table holds roughly 330,000 distinct CDR3 sequences. Sequencing was done on a sample of blood. The receptors come from a human donor with ulcerative colitis or Crohn's disease, or a healthy co-twin of an affected twin (not recorded which). Both conserved end residues are part of each CDR3. Each record gives: J gene, V gene, CDR3 protein.

>TRBJ2-5|TRBV5-1
CASSLFGTSGAGETQYF
>TRBJ2-6|TRBV10-2
CASSETQLFSGANVLTF
>TRBJ2-1|TRBV20-1
CSARRGYNEQFF
>TRBJ1-2|TRBV5-1
CASSLQGVDYGYTF
>TRBJ1-6|TRBV6-5
CASSYSSPSYPVDSPLHF
>TRBJ2-7|TRBV27
CASSQVFGASGEQYF
>TRBJ1-4|TRBV10-3
CAISLIRGEKLFF
>TRBJ2-1|TRBV20-1
CSAGAHGTGMNEQFF
>TRBJ2-3|TRBV9
CASSVEIASTDTQYF
>TRBJ2-5|TRBV12-3/TRBV12-4
CASSLRTSGVLQETQYF
>TRBJ2-3|TRBV5-1
CATAPGQKTDTQYF
>TRBJ1-2|TRBV7-3
CASSPTGGGGYTF
>TRBJ2-2|TRBV12-3/TRBV12-4
CASSLGGTKVNTGELFF
>TRBJ2-4|TRBV12-3/TRBV12-4
CASSPAGGGVKNIQYF
>TRBJ2-1|TRBV20-1
CSARDGRQGSTYNEQFF
>TRBJ2-1|TRBV7-9
CASSLVQGFSEQFF
>TRBJ2-4|TRBV28
CASSLFGGQGAKNIQYF
>TRBJ2-1|TRBV6-4
CARGLSLNNEQFF